These 30 T cell receptor beta chains came from one sample sequenced in a study of T cell repertoires in cytomegalovirus infection. TCRdb re-derived calls from the reads in MiXCR, one entry per CDR3 protein. There are around 190,000 distinct CDR3 sequences in the sample; around 15% occur only once, and more than 20% lies in the top ten. The sequenced sample was PBMCs. The origin of the receptors is a human donor in good health (CMV status not recorded). Some clones in this sample may be carry-over from other donors' samples.

The chain recombines TRBV29-1 with TRBJ2-7; 8 positions agree with TRBD1. V lost 6 bases, J lost 2 bases, and 6 bases stayed unmatched. This CDR3 has 13 residues. Germline CDR1 reads SQVTM; CDR2 reads ANQGSEA. DNA of the CDR3: TGCAGCGTGTTCAACAGGGGGACCTACGAGCAGTACTTC. Translation: CSVFNRGTYEQYF.

This clonotype was seen many times. J is TRBJ2-1 and V is TRBV6-2 or TRBV6-3, with D perhaps matching TRBD2 (6 bases). The CDR3 totals 16 residues. Trimming stripped 0 bases from V and 3 bases from J, with 12 bases between. Germline V CDR1 and CDR2: MNHEY, SVGEGT. CDR3 bases: TGTGCCAGCAGTTACTCCGGGACTCCCTTCTACAATGAGCAGTTCTTC. Encoded protein: CASSYSGTPFYNEQFF.

This clonotype occurred many times. This rearrangement joins TRBV19 to TRBJ1-1; D remains ambiguous. With 7 bases removed from V and 1 base from J, the gap between germline ends came to 7 bases. The CDR3 extends over 12 amino acids. Germline V gives CDR1 LNHDA, CDR2 SQIVND (reference sequence). CDR3 in DNA: TGTGCCAGTATGCTTGGGAACACTGAAGCTTTCTTT. This encodes CASMLGNTEAFF.

In this sample, this clonotype turned up many times. The V gene is TRBV7-2, the J gene TRBJ2-5; D remains unclear. Germline lookup yields CDR1 SGHTA and CDR2 FQGNSA. The CDR3 loop spans 13 amino acids. Trimming took off 3 bases at V and 2 bases at J, with 7 bases between the two ends. The DNA for the CDR3 is TGTGCCAGCAGCTTTCTTCTTCAAGAGACCCAGTACTTC. This translates into CASSFLLQETQYF.

The chain has TRBV7-9 and TRBJ2-5; D gene uncertain. Germline assignment: CDR1 SEHNR and CDR2 FQNEAQ (reference sequence). V was clipped by 8 bases and J by 1 base, with 17 bases between them. This CDR3 is built from 15 residues. CDR3 loop: CASGYRAGPQETQYF. The CDR3 DNA sequence: TGTGCCAGCGGATATCGCGCCGGGCCCCAAGAGACCCAGTACTTC.

The genes are TRBV29-1 and TRBJ1-2, with a possible D match to TRBD1 (5 bases). Germline V gives CDR1 SQVTM, CDR2 ANQGSEA. The CDR3 is 11 residues long. Trimming stripped 6 bases from V and 5 bases from J, with 10 bases between. CDR3 amino acids: CSVPGTYGYTF. CDR3 DNA: TGCAGCGTGCCCGGGACTTATGGCTACACCTTC.

This clonotype was recorded many times. CDR3 nucleotide sequence: TGTGCCAGCAGTCCCCCCGAGAGACGATCACCCCTCCACTTT. Its protein is CASSPPERRSPLHF. The V gene is TRBV28, the J gene TRBJ1-6; D call uncertain. Germline CDR1 reads MDHEN; CDR2 reads SYDVKM. The V and J ends lost 5 bases and 10 bases respectively, with 15 bases between them. This CDR3 comprises 14 residues.

This clonotype was observed many times. This rearrangement joins TRBV12-3 or TRBV12-4 to TRBJ1-5, with a weak D call TRBD1 (5 bases). The CDR3 runs to 13 residues. V was pared by 4 bases and J by 5 bases, with 9 bases between. CDR3 DNA: TGTGCCAGCAGTTCCAGGGAAGATCAGCCCCAGCATTTT. Translated: CASSSREDQPQHF.

V gene TRBV4-3 combines with J gene TRBJ1-3; no firm D call. CDR1 is LGHNA, CDR2 YSLEER, per germline. V lost 3 bases and J 3 bases, leaving 6 bases between the germline ends. The CDR3 consists of 13 residues. DNA for the CDR3: TGCGCCAGCAGCCAGAGGGATGGAAACACCATATATTTT. The encoded protein is CASSQRDGNTIYF.

This rearrangement joins TRBV2 to TRBJ2-1, with D possibly called TRBD1 or TRBD2 (5 bases each). The length of the CDR3 is 13 residues. Germline values: CDR1 SNHLY, CDR2 FYNNEI. Trimming pared 8 bases from V and 7 bases from J, leaving 15 bases between. The CDR3 DNA follows: TGTGCCAGCCGGGGCCAGGGCGGAAATGAGCAGTTCTTC. It encodes CASRGQGGNEQFF.

This clonotype was detected ten times or more. The rearrangement uses TRBV6-6 and TRBJ2-3, with 8 bases identical to TRBD2. Germline loops: CDR1 MNHNY, CDR2 SVGAGI (reference sequence). This CDR3 has 16 amino acids. The trim removed 4 bases at V and 3 bases at J, leaving 9 bases unmatched. The CDR3 is CASSLNRERETDTQYF. The CDR3 bases are TGTGCCAGCAGTTTAAATCGAGAGCGGGAGACAGATACGCAGTATTTT.

This clonotype was recorded many times. This chain joins TRBV28 and TRBJ2-3, with D possibly being TRBD1 (6 bases). V lost 6 bases and J 1 base, leaving 11 bases between the germline ends. CDR1 is MDHEN, CDR2 SYDVKM, per germline. CDR3 length: 14 residues. As DNA, the CDR3 is TGTGCCAGCAGCACAGGGAGCCGCACAGATACGCAGTATTTT. It codes for CASSTGSRTDTQYF.

The gene calls are TRBV27 and TRBJ2-1, with TRBD1 as a possible D gene (6 bases). V dropped 2 bases and J dropped 2 bases, with 10 bases sitting between them. Germline CDR1 MNHEY, CDR2 SMNVEV (reference sequence). The CDR3 totals 15 residues. CDR3 coding DNA: TGTGCCAGCAGTTTAGGGGCAGGGGCCTACAATGAGCAGTTCTTC. Translated, it gives CASSLGAGAYNEQFF.

This chain uses TRBV2 with TRBJ2-5; maybe TRBD2 (5 bases). The CDR3 is 13 residues long. The germline CDR1 and CDR2 sequences are SNHLY and FYNNEI. Trimming pared 7 bases from V and 5 bases from J, leaving 14 bases between. The CDR3 is CASIEGSGETQYF. The CDR3 DNA follows: TGTGCCAGCATTGAGGGATCGGGGGAGACCCAGTACTTC. The full variable domain, with the rest looked up from reference TRBV2 and TRBJ2-5, is EPEVTQTPSHQVTQMGQEVILRCVPISNHLYFYWYRQILGQKVEFLVSFYNNEISEKSEIFDDQFSVERPDGSNFTLKIRSTKLEDSAMYFCASIEGSGETQYFGPGTRLLVL.

This clonotype was picked up many times. The chain carries TRBV7-8 and TRBJ1-2; D uncertain. V lost 2 bases to trimming and J lost 2 bases, with 12 bases between them. Germline V gene data show CDR1 as SGHVS and CDR2 as FQNEAQ. The CDR3 extends over 15 amino acids. CDR3 in DNA: TGTGCCAGCAGCTTATCGCTGGCAAGCAACTATGGCTACACCTTC. Protein: CASSLSLASNYGYTF.

This clonotype showed up just a few times. This chain joins TRBV6-5 and TRBJ2-7, with TRBD1 matching 7 bases. V was clipped by 3 bases and J by 3 bases; unmatched bases: 5. In germline, CDR1 is MNHEY, CDR2 SVGAGI. This CDR3 is built from 14 residues. The CDR3 here is CASSYGGTVYEQYF. Here the CDR3 DNA reads TGTGCCAGCAGTTATGGTGGGACAGTCTACGAGCAGTACTTC.

The rearrangement links TRBV7-9 to TRBJ2-7; D could derive from TRBD1 or TRBD2 (5 bases each). CDR3 length: 14 residues. Germline lookup yields CDR1 SEHNR and CDR2 FQNEAQ (reference sequence). Trimming pared 3 bases from V and 5 bases from J, leaving 14 bases between. CDR3 coding DNA: TGTGCCAGCAGCTTTGTAGGGGCCGGGAACGAGCAGTACTTC. Its translation: CASSFVGAGNEQYF.

In its sample, this clonotype was seen a few times. The V call is TRBV3-1, the J call TRBJ2-2; D perhaps matches TRBD2 (5 bases). CDR3 length equals 18 residues. Per germline, CDR1 LGHDT and CDR2 YNNKEL (reference sequence). V dropped 0 bases and J dropped 0 bases, with 14 bases sitting between them. This CDR3 is CASSQDLRAGSNTGELFF. The CDR3, as DNA: TGTGCCAGCAGCCAAGATCTGAGGGCAGGCTCGAACACCGGGGAGCTGTTTTTT. Full variable domain (outside the CDR3, taken from reference TRBV3-1 and TRBJ2-2): DTAVSQTPKYLVTQMGNDKSIKCEQNLGHDTMYWYKQDSKKFLKIMFSYNNKELIINETVPNRFSPKSPDKAHLNLHINSLELGDSAVYFCASSQDLRAGSNTGELFFGEGSRLTVL.

This clonotype has ten or more counts. The chain is built from TRBV19 and TRBJ2-1; 10 bases agree with TRBD2. This CDR3 contains 16 residues. Germline V gene lookup returns CDR1 LNHDA and CDR2 SQIVND (reference sequence). J gave up 3 bases and V 7 bases, and 9 bases lay outside the gene matches. CDR3 DNA sequence: TGTGCCAGTACCCTTTCTAGCGGGAGATTCTACAATGAGCAGTTCTTC. Translation gives CASTLSSGRFYNEQFF.

This clonotype has a count of ten or more. The rearrangement links TRBV7-3 to TRBJ2-2; TRBD2 agrees at 7 bases. Germline trimming cut 0 bases from V and 4 bases from J; bases unmatched to any gene: 5. From germline, CDR1 is SGHTA and CDR2 FQGTGA. This CDR3 has 16 residues. The CDR3 protein is CASSLTTGGGTGELFF. The CDR3 DNA sequence: TGTGCCAGCAGCTTAACAACGGGGGGAGGCACCGGGGAGCTGTTTTTT.

Ten or more counts support this clonotype. V usage is TRBV12-3 or TRBV12-4 and J usage is TRBJ2-7, with TRBD2 as a possible D gene (6 bases). This CDR3 has 14 residues. With 7 bases removed from V and 1 base from J, the gap between germline ends came to 14 bases. The CDR3: CASKQQSGSYEQYF. CDR3 nucleotide sequence: TGTGCCAGCAAACAACAAAGCGGGTCCTACGAGCAGTACTTC.

The chain links TRBV6-4 to TRBJ1-5; weak D call: TRBD1 (5 bases). The CDR3 sequence is 14 residues long. The germline V gene encodes CDR1 MRHNA and CDR2 SNTAGT. V gave up 4 bases and J gave up 1 base, with 8 bases separating them. CDR3 coding DNA: TGTGCCAGCAGTGCCGACAGCAGCAATCAGCCCCAGCATTTT. Translation gives CASSADSSNQPQHF.

This clonotype was recorded many times. The chain has TRBV7-2 and TRBJ1-3, with a tentative D call TRBD1 (6 bases). V lost 2 bases and J 4 bases, leaving 12 bases between the germline ends. The CDR3 is made up of 15 amino acids. From germline, CDR1 is SGHTA and CDR2 FQGNSA. As DNA, the CDR3 is TGTGCCAGCAGCTTAACCGGGCAGGGGGGAAACACCATATATTTT. Translation: CASSLTGQGGNTIYF.

This clonotype has just a few counts. V and J are TRBV5-8 and TRBJ2-1; D might be TRBD2 (7 bases). Germline V gene data show CDR1 as SGHTS and CDR2 as YDEGEE. Trimming removed 4 bases at V and 12 bases at J, with 20 bases between. The CDR3 sequence is 14 residues long. The CDR3 DNA sequence: TGTGCCAGCAGCCCCGGAGGGGGGGTTTCTCGGCAGTTCTTC. It specifies CASSPGGGVSRQFF.

This clonotype was detected many times. V gene TRBV5-6 combines with J gene TRBJ1-1; TRBD1 agrees at 8 bases. Germline values: CDR1 SGHDT, CDR2 YYEEEE. With V trimmed by 4 bases and J by 6 bases, 5 bases remained unmatched. The CDR3 totals 13 residues. The CDR3, as DNA: TGTGCCAGCAGCACAGACAGGGGAGCTGAAGCTTTCTTT. Translation: CASSTDRGAEAFF.

This clonotype was counted between two and nine times. J is TRBJ2-1 and V is TRBV11-1; unclear D gene. Germline CDR1 and CDR2: SGHAT and FQDESV (reference sequence). The V end lost 5 bases, the J end lost 9 bases, and 14 bases lay between the germline ends. The CDR3 sequence is 13 residues long. Written as DNA, the CDR3 is TGTGCCAGCAGCCCGATCCGCGCGATTGAGCAGTTCTTC. Translation: CASSPIRAIEQFF.

This clonotype was counted many times. The chain is built from TRBV29-1 and TRBJ2-6; no clear D gene. V lost 4 bases to trimming and J lost 4 bases, with 8 bases between them. Germline V gives CDR1 SQVTM, CDR2 ANQGSEA. This CDR3 is 13 amino acids long. The DNA of the CDR3 is TGCAGCGTTGGGGCCGGCGGGGCCAACGTCCTGACTTTC. Protein product: CSVGAGGANVLTF.

This clonotype has just a few counts. J is TRBJ1-2 and V is TRBV7-2, with D tentatively TRBD1 (6 bases). The CDR3 extends over 13 amino acids. The germline V gene has CDR1 SGHTA and CDR2 FQGNSA. V lost 11 bases and J lost 7, with 20 bases in between. CDR3 coding DNA: TGTGCCGACGCAAGGACAGCCGAGGGTGGCTACACCTTC. Protein sequence: CADARTAEGGYTF. The full variable domain, in which reference TRBV7-2 and TRBJ1-2 provide the parts outside the CDR3, is GAGVSQSPSNKVTEKGKDVELRCDPISGHTALYWYRQSLGQGLEFLIYFQGNSAPDKSGLPSDRFSAERTGGSVSTLTIQRTQQEDSAVYLCADARTAEGGYTFGSGTRLTVV.

This clonotype was observed a few times. The chain links TRBV5-1 to TRBJ2-3, with 8 bases matching TRBD2. The V segment lost 2 bases and the J segment 1 base; nucleotides outside the gene matches: 3. Germline CDR1 is SGHRS and CDR2 is YFSETQ. There are 15 residues in the CDR3. CDR3 loop: CASSFFSGGTDTQYF. DNA of the CDR3: TGCGCCAGCAGCTTTTTTAGCGGGGGCACAGATACGCAGTATTTT.

There are a few counts of this clonotype. The chain employs TRBV29-1 and TRBJ2-4, with 9 bases lining up with TRBD2. The length of the CDR3 is 14 residues. The germline CDR1 and CDR2 sequences are SQVTM and ANQGSEA. J lost 6 bases, V lost 6 bases, and 9 bases had no gene match. The CDR3 bases are TGCAGCGTGGGGGCGGGAGGGATGGGAAACATTCAGTACTTC. Its translation is CSVGAGGMGNIQYF.